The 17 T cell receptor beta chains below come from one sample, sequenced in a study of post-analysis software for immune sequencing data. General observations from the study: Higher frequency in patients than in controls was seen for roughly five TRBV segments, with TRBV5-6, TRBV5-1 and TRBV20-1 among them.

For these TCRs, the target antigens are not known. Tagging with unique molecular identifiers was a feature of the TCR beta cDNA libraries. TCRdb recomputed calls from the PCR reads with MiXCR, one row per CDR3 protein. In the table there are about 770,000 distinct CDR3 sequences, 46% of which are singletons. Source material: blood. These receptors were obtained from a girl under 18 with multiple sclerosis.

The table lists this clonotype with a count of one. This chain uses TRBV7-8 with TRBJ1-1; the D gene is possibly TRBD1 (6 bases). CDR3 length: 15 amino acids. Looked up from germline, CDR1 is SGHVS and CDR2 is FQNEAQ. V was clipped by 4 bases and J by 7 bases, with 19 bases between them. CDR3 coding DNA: TGTGCCAGCAGCTACCGGGGGCGGGGGCGGGATGAAGCTTTCTTT. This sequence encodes CASSYRGRGRDEAFF. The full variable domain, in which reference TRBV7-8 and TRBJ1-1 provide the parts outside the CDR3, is GAGVSQSPRYKVAKRGQDVALRCDPISGHVSLFWYQQALGQGPEFLTYFQNEAQLDKSGLPSDRFFAERPEGSVSTLKIQRTQQEDSAVYLCASSYRGRGRDEAFFGQGTRLTVV.

The CDR3 region is CASSQDFGGQGGGREETQYF. The CDR3, as DNA: TGTGCCAGCAGCCAAGATTTTGGGGGACAGGGCGGGGGTAGAGAAGAGACCCAGTACTTC. The V call is TRBV3-1, the J call TRBJ2-5; 9 bases fit TRBD1. V dropped 0 bases and J dropped 3; count of bases not matched to a gene: 17. Germline V gene lookup returns CDR1 LGHDT and CDR2 YNNKEL (reference sequence). The CDR3 spans 20 residues.

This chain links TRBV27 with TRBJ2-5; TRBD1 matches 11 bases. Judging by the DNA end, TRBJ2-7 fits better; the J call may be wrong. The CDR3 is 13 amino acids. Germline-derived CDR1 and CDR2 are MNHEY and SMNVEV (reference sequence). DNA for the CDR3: TGTGCCAGCAGTTGGACAGGGGGCGACGAGCAGTACTTC. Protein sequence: CASSWTGGDEQYF.

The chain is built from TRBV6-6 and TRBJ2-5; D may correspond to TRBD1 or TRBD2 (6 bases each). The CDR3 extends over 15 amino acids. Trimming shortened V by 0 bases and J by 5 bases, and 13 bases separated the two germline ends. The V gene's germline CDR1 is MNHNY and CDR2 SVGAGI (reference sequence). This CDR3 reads CASSYSKRRGETQYF. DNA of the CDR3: TGTGCCAGCAGTTACTCGAAAAGGAGGGGGGAGACCCAGTACTTC.

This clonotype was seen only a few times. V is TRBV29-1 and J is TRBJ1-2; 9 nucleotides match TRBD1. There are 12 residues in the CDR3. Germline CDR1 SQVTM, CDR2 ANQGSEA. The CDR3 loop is CSGTGGVDGYTF. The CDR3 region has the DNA TGCAGTGGAACAGGGGGCGTCGATGGCTACACCTTC.

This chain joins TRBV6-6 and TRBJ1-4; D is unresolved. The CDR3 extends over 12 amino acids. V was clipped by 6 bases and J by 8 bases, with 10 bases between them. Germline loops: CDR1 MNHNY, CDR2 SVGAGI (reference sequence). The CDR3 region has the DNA TGTGCCAGCAGGACAAGTGGAGAAAAACTGTTTTTT. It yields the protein CASRTSGEKLFF.

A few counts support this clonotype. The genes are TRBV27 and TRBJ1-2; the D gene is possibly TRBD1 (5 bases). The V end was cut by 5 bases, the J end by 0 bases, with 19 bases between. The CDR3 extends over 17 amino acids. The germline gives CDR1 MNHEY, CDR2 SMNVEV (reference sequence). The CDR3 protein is CASSPGGAGSPNYGYTF. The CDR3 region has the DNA TGTGCCAGCAGTCCTGGGGGTGCTGGATCCCCTAACTATGGCTACACCTTC.

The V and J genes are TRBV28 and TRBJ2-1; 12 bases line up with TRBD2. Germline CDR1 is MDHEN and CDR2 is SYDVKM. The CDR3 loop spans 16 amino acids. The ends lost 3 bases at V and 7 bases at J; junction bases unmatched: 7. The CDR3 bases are TGTGCCAGCAGTTTCGGGACTAGCGGGCGTTTAAATGAGCAGTTCTTC. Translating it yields CASSFGTSGRLNEQFF.

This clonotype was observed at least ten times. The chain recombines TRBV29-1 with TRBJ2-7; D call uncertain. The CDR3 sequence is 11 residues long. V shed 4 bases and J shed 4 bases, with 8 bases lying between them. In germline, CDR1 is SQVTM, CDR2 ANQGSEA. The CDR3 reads CSVVVVYEQYF. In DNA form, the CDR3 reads TGCAGCGTTGTGGTAGTTTACGAGCAGTACTTC.

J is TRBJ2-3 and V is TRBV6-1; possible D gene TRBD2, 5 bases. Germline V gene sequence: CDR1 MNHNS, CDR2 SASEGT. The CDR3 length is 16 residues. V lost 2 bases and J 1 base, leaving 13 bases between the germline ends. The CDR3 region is CASSEFRTRCTDTQYF. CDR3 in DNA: TGTGCCAGCAGTGAATTCCGGACTCGCTGCACAGATACGCAGTATTTT.

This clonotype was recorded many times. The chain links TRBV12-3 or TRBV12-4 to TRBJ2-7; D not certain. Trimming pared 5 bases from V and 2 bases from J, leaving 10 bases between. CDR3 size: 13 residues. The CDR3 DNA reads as TGTGCCAGCAGTCTCGACACAACCTACGAGCAGTACTTC. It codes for CASSLDTTYEQYF.

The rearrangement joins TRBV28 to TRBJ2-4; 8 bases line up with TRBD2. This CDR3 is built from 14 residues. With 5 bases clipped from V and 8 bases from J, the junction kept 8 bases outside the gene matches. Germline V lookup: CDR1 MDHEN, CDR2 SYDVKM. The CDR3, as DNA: TGTGCCAGCAGTACAAGCGGGAGTGGGGACATTCAGTACTTC. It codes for CASSTSGSGDIQYF. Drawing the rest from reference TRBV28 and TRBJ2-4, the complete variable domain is DVKVTQSSRYLVKRTGEKVFLECVQDMDHENMFWYRQDPGLGLRLIYFSYDVKMKEKGDIPEGYSVSREKKERFSLILESASTNQTSMYLCASSTSGSGDIQYFGAGTRLSVL.

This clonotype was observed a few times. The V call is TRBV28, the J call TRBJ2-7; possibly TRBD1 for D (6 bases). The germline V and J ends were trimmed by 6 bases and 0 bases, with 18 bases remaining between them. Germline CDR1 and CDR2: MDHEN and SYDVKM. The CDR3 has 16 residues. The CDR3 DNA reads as TGTGCCAGCAGCGAATCCGGGACACCGAGCTCCTACGAGCAGTACTTC. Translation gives CASSESGTPSSYEQYF.

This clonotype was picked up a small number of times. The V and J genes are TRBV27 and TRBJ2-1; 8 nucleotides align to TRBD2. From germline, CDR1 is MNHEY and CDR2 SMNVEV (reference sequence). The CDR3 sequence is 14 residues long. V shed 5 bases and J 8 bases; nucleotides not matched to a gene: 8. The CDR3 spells CASSPSSGSHEQFF. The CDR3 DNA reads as TGTGCCAGCAGTCCGTCCAGCGGGAGTCATGAGCAGTTCTTC.

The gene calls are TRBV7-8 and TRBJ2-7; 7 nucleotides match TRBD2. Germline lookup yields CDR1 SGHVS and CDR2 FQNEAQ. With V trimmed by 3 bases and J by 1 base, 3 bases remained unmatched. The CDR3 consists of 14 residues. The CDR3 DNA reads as TGTGCCAGCAGCTTTTGGGGGGGGTCCTACGAGCAGTACTTC. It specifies CASSFWGGSYEQYF.

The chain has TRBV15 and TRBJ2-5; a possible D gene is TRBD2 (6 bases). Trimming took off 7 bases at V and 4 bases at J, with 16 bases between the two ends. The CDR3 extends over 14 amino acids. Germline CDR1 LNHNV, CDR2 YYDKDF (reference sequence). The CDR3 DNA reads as TGTGCCACCAAGGAACTAACGGAGGGAGAGACCCAGTACTTC. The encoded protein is CATKELTEGETQYF.

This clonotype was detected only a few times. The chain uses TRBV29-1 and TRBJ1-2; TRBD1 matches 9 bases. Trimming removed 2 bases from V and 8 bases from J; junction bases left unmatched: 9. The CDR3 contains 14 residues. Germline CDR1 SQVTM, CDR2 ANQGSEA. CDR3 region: CSVEKGQGVGGYTF. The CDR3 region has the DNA TGCAGCGTTGAAAAGGGACAGGGAGTAGGCGGCTACACCTTC.